A selection of T cell receptor beta chains follows, all from one sample in a study of blood T cell repertoires in COVID-19. Clones were read by immunoSEQ multiplex PCR, and TCRdb kept only the in-frame ones, dropping some. The sample carries approximately 110,000 clones, 80% to 85% recorded once. Material: peripheral blood. The receptors were sampled from a woman in her 70s with acute or convalescent COVID-19. Each CDR3 is given with its conserved first and last residue. D genes are given only for firm matches. The size of a clone is reported for some rows only, either as once, few or many, or as a class for expanded clones.

J gene: TRBJ2-7; V gene: TRBV28; D gene: .; clone size: .; CDR3 protein: CASSLGGASYEQYF; CDR3 DNA: TGTGCCAGCAGTTTAGGCGGGGCCTCCTACGAGCAGTACTTC
J gene: TRBJ1-4; V gene: TRBV2; D gene: .; clone size: .; CDR3 protein: CASSDPFNEKLFF; CDR3 DNA: TGTGCCAGCAGTGATCCGTTTAATGAAAAACTGTTTTTT
J gene: TRBJ2-5; V gene: TRBV5-1; D gene: .; clone size: .; CDR3 protein: CASSLDPLGGSEAQYF; CDR3 DNA: TGCGCCAGCAGCTTGGACCCTCTCGGCGGGTCCGAGGCCCAGTACTTC
J gene: TRBJ1-1; V gene: TRBV3-1/TRBV3-2; D gene: TRBD1; clone size: .; CDR3 protein: CASSQTTGGLAFF; CDR3 DNA: TGTGCCAGCAGCCAAACCACAGGGGGACTAGCTTTCTTT
J gene: TRBJ2-2; V gene: TRBV5-5; D gene: .; clone size: .; CDR3 protein: CASSGGGNTGELFF; CDR3 DNA: TGTGCCAGCAGCGGAGGAGGGAACACCGGGGAGCTGTTTTTT
J gene: TRBJ1-1; V gene: TRBV28; D gene: TRBD1; clone size: few; CDR3 protein: CASRGTGNSRPNTEAFF; CDR3 DNA: TGTGCCAGCCGAGGGACAGGGAATTCTCGACCTAACACTGAAGCTTTCTTT
J gene: TRBJ2-1; V gene: TRBV7-3; D gene: .; clone size: once; CDR3 protein: CASSLEGGTTRNEQFF; CDR3 DNA: TGTGCCAGCAGCCTCGAGGGGGGGACTACTAGGAATGAGCAGTTCTTC
J gene: TRBJ1-1; V gene: TRBV6-2/TRBV6-3; D gene: TRBD1; clone size: .; CDR3 protein: CASSYSGQGNTEAFF; CDR3 DNA: TGTGCCAGCAGTTACTCGGGACAGGGAAACACTGAAGCTTTCTTT
J gene: TRBJ1-1; V gene: TRBV2; D gene: .; clone size: .; CDR3 protein: CASSDVLQAGAEAFF; CDR3 DNA: TGTGCCAGCAGTGACGTTTTGCAGGCTGGCGCTGAAGCTTTCTTT
J gene: TRBJ2-7; V gene: TRBV11-2; D gene: TRBD2; clone size: .; CDR3 protein: CASSPRTSGAYEQYF; CDR3 DNA: TGTGCCAGCAGCCCAAGGACTAGCGGGGCCTACGAGCAGTACTTC
J gene: TRBJ1-1; V gene: TRBV5-1; D gene: .; clone size: few; CDR3 protein: CASSSGKANTEAFF; CDR3 DNA: TGCGCCAGCAGCTCCGGGAAGGCGAACACTGAAGCTTTCTTT
J gene: TRBJ1-2; V gene: TRBV20-1; D gene: TRBD1; clone size: .; CDR3 protein: CSALGQDVTNF; CDR3 DNA: TGCAGTGCACTAGGACAGGATGTAACAAACTTC
J gene: TRBJ2-5; V gene: TRBV6-1; D gene: .; clone size: once; CDR3 protein: CASSEAVGGARGGETQYF; CDR3 DNA: TGTGCCAGCAGTGAAGCCGTTGGAGGGGCGCGAGGTGGAGAGACCCAGTACTTC
J gene: TRBJ2-1; V gene: TRBV3-1/TRBV3-2; D gene: TRBD2; clone size: .; CDR3 protein: CASSPGTSGGVYNEQFF; CDR3 DNA: TGTGCCAGCAGCCCTGGGACTAGCGGGGGGGTTTACAATGAGCAGTTCTTC
J gene: TRBJ2-1; V gene: TRBV20-1; D gene: .; clone size: .; CDR3 protein: CSARDQFQFF; CDR3 DNA: TGCAGTGCTAGAGATCAGTTCCAGTTCTTC
J gene: TRBJ2-3; V gene: TRBV6-4; D gene: TRBD1; clone size: .; CDR3 protein: CASSATSGQGAKYF; CDR3 DNA: TGTGCCAGCAGTGCCACGAGTGGACAGGGGGCGAAGTATTTT
J gene: TRBJ1-6; V gene: TRBV6-4; D gene: TRBD1; clone size: few; CDR3 protein: CASSEGTASSPLHF; CDR3 DNA: TGTGCCAGCAGTGAGGGGACAGCTAGTTCACCCCTCCACTTT
J gene: TRBJ2-3; V gene: TRBV19; D gene: TRBD2; clone size: .; CDR3 protein: CASSRGTSPGDTQYF; CDR3 DNA: TGTGCCAGTAGTAGGGGGACTAGCCCCGGGGATACGCAGTATTTT
J gene: TRBJ2-5; V gene: TRBV5-1; D gene: .; clone size: .; CDR3 protein: CASSFAGTREETQYF; CDR3 DNA: TGCGCCAGCAGCTTCGCGGGGACCAGAGAAGAGACCCAGTACTTC
J gene: TRBJ2-5; V gene: TRBV5-6; D gene: TRBD2; clone size: .; CDR3 protein: CASSPRAGGTQETQYF; CDR3 DNA: TGTGCCAGCAGCCCTCGAGCGGGAGGAACACAAGAGACCCAGTACTTC
J gene: TRBJ2-1; V gene: TRBV9; D gene: TRBD2; clone size: once; CDR3 protein: CASSALAGEQFF; CDR3 DNA: TGTGCCAGCAGCGCTCTAGCGGGGGAGCAGTTCTTC
J gene: TRBJ2-1; V gene: TRBV5-4; D gene: TRBD2; clone size: few; CDR3 protein: CASSFKTSGRVNEQFF; CDR3 DNA: TGTGCCAGCAGCTTCAAGACTAGCGGGAGGGTCAATGAGCAGTTCTTC
J gene: TRBJ2-2; V gene: TRBV7-3; D gene: TRBD1; clone size: .; CDR3 protein: CASSSGTGRGTGELFF; CDR3 DNA: TGTGCCAGCAGCTCCGGGACAGGCCGGGGCACCGGGGAGCTGTTTTTT
J gene: TRBJ2-3; V gene: TRBV5-6; D gene: .; clone size: .; CDR3 protein: CASSLTMGADTQYF; CDR3 DNA: TGTGCCAGCAGCCTCACGATGGGAGCAGATACGCAGTATTTT
J gene: TRBJ2-3; V gene: TRBV5-1; D gene: .; clone size: .; CDR3 protein: CASSLVGTPTDTQYF; CDR3 DNA: TGCGCCAGCAGCTTGGTGGGGACTCCAACAGATACGCAGTATTTT
J gene: TRBJ2-7; V gene: TRBV18; D gene: .; clone size: .; CDR3 protein: CASSPSGGYEQYF; CDR3 DNA: TGTGCCAGCTCACCATCCGGGGGCTACGAGCAGTACTTC
J gene: TRBJ1-2; V gene: TRBV19; D gene: .; clone size: .; CDR3 protein: CASRRGVAYGYTF; CDR3 DNA: TGTGCCAGTAGGCGGGGGGTCGCCTATGGCTACACCTTC
J gene: TRBJ1-1; V gene: TRBV6-5; D gene: .; clone size: few; CDR3 protein: CASSLERVDTEAFF; CDR3 DNA: TGTGCCAGCAGCCTCGAGAGGGTGGACACTGAAGCTTTCTTT
J gene: TRBJ2-5; V gene: TRBV29-1; D gene: .; clone size: .; CDR3 protein: CSVEPGETQYF; CDR3 DNA: TGCAGCGTTGAACCGGGGGAGACCCAGTACTTC
J gene: TRBJ2-3; V gene: TRBV7-8; D gene: TRBD2; clone size: .; CDR3 protein: CASSLGGSSGKTDTQYF; CDR3 DNA: TGTGCCAGCAGCTTAGGCGGATCTAGCGGGAAGACAGATACGCAGTATTTT
J gene: TRBJ2-3; V gene: TRBV2; D gene: TRBD2; clone size: .; CDR3 protein: CASSSRTSGTDTQYF; CDR3 DNA: TGTGCCAGCAGTAGCCGGACTAGCGGCACAGATACGCAGTATTTT
J gene: TRBJ1-6; V gene: TRBV6-1; D gene: TRBD1; clone size: .; CDR3 protein: CASSEVAGGNSPLHF; CDR3 DNA: TGTGCCAGCAGTGAAGTGGCAGGGGGGAATTCACCCCTCCACTTT
J gene: TRBJ1-1; V gene: TRBV18; D gene: .; clone size: few; CDR3 protein: CASSPGETEAFF; CDR3 DNA: TGTGCCAGCTCACCAGGGGAGACTGAAGCTTTCTTT